Following are 15 T cell receptor beta chains from one sample sequenced in a study of blood T cells in healthy people across ages. Using a J-beta primer mix together with a sample-barcoded 5' primer, a second PCR was run for about 6 to 12 cycles. TCRdb redid the calling of the 5' RACE reads with MiXCR, one entry per CDR3 protein. This sample has about 2 million distinct CDR3 sequences, with less than 50% found just once. The sequenced material came from blood. Receptors were obtained from a woman in her thirties or forties in good health.

This clonotype was seen only a few times. The chain couples TRBV28 to TRBJ1-5; 7 bases map to TRBD1. The V gene end was trimmed by 5 bases and the J gene end by 4 bases; junction bases not matched to a gene: 5. CDR1 is MDHEN, CDR2 SYDVKM, per germline. The CDR3 has 14 residues. In nucleotides, the CDR3 is TGTGCCAGCAGTGGGAACAGGGGTAATCAGCCCCAGCATTTT. It codes for CASSGNRGNQPQHF.

In DNA, the CDR3 is TGCAGTGCCCCGGGACTAGCGGGGGTCACAGATACGCAGTATTTT. The encoded protein is CSAPGLAGVTDTQYF. The rearrangement links TRBV20-1 to TRBJ2-3; 14 bases map to TRBD2. Per the germline V gene, CDR1 is DFQATT and CDR2 is SNEGSKA (reference sequence). This CDR3 region has 15 residues. The ends lost 6 bases at V and 2 bases at J; junction bases unmatched: 4.

This clonotype was observed a handful of times. The V call is TRBV20-1, the J call TRBJ2-5; 9 bases align to TRBD2. The CDR3 loop spans 13 amino acids. Germline V gives CDR1 DFQATT, CDR2 SNEGSKA (reference sequence). V gave up 3 bases and J gave up 4 bases; unmatched junction bases: 3. CDR3 bases: TGCAGTGCTAGTAGCGGGGGCGCAGAGACCCAGTACTTC. It encodes CSASSGGAETQYF.

The chain joins TRBV4-3 to TRBJ1-2; a possible D gene is TRBD1 (5 bases). This CDR3 is 14 amino acids long. Trimming took 0 bases from V and 8 from J, leaving 13 bases between them. Germline V gene lookup returns CDR1 LGHNA and CDR2 YSLEER. The CDR3 DNA reads as TGCGCCAGCAGCCAAGAGGCGGGGACTAGGGGCTACACCTTC. Translating it yields CASSQEAGTRGYTF.

V is TRBV7-9 and J is TRBJ2-5, with D maybe TRBD1 (6 bases). The CDR3 runs to 15 residues. The germline CDR1 and CDR2 sequences are SEHNR and FQNEAQ (reference sequence). The V and J ends lost 0 bases and 3 bases respectively, with 11 bases between them. CDR3 residues: CASSLADRSEETQYF. The CDR3 region has the DNA TGTGCCAGCAGCTTAGCGGACAGATCTGAAGAGACCCAGTACTTC.

A word on this clonotype: The junction departs from germline at one end; a sequencing error may be responsible. The chain joins TRBV4-2 to TRBJ2-2; 7 bases are a match to TRBD1. The germline gives CDR1 LGHNA, CDR2 YNFKEQ. The length of the CDR3 is 13 residues. CDR3 DNA sequence: TGTGCCACGGGACAGTTTAACACCGGGAAGCTGTTTTTT. This encodes CATGQFNTGKLFF.

J is TRBJ1-6 and V is TRBV6-5; TRBD1 is a possible D gene (5 bases). V was trimmed by 2 bases and J by 0 bases, leaving 17 bases between them. The germline V gene has CDR1 MNHEY and CDR2 SVGAGI. This CDR3 has 19 amino acids. This CDR3 is CASSYEGTASSSYNSPLHF. The CDR3 nucleotides read TGTGCCAGCAGTTACGAGGGGACCGCATCAAGCTCCTATAATTCACCCCTCCACTTT.

V usage is TRBV4-3 and J usage is TRBJ2-7; TRBD1 matches at 7 bases. V dropped 1 base and J dropped 3; count of bases not matched to a gene: 12. The germline V gene encodes CDR1 LGHNA and CDR2 YSLEER. The CDR3 runs 17 residues. CDR3 sequence: CASSQVPGAGQDYEQYF. CDR3 bases: TGCGCCAGCAGCCAAGTCCCAGGAGCCGGACAGGACTACGAGCAGTACTTC.

The gene calls are TRBV20-1 and TRBJ1-2; possibly TRBD1 for D (5 bases). This CDR3 contains 19 residues. CDR1 DFQATT and CDR2 SNEGSKA come from the germline V gene (reference sequence). V was cut by 3 bases and J by 3 bases, with 29 bases left in between. CDR3 protein: CSASRRTWAGKFGDYGYTF. The CDR3 nucleotides are TGCAGTGCTAGTCGGAGAACTTGGGCAGGGAAGTTTGGGGACTATGGCTACACCTTC.

This clonotype showed up just once. The gene calls are TRBV20-1 and TRBJ2-3; D is unclear. This CDR3 contains 15 residues. In germline, CDR1 is DFQATT, CDR2 SNEGSKA (reference sequence). V lost 0 bases and J 1 base, leaving 11 bases between the germline ends. CDR3 in DNA: TGCAGTGCTAGAGATCCCGACGGGCGCACAGATACGCAGTATTTT. This sequence encodes CSARDPDGRTDTQYF.

This chain joins TRBV7-2 and TRBJ2-1, with 13 positions matching TRBD2. Germline assignment: CDR1 SGHTA and CDR2 FQGNSA. Trimming took 5 bases from V and 7 from J; bases not matched to a gene: 8. The CDR3 consists of 16 residues. CDR3 loop: CASSPSGTSGMNEQFF. The CDR3, as DNA: TGTGCCAGCAGCCCTTCCGGGACTAGCGGGATGAATGAGCAGTTCTTC.

The chain carries TRBV7-2 and TRBJ2-2; D gene ambiguous. The V end was cut by 6 bases, the J end by 2 bases, with 7 bases between. Germline lookup yields CDR1 SGHTA and CDR2 FQGNSA. The CDR3 spans 13 residues. The CDR3, as DNA: TGTGCCAGCAGTACCAAAAACACCGGGGAGCTGTTTTTT. It is translated as CASSTKNTGELFF.

This clonotype was seen a handful of times. The chain carries TRBV20-1 and TRBJ1-2; tentatively, D is TRBD1 (5 bases). V was pared by 0 bases and J by 7 bases, with 15 bases between. Per germline, CDR1 DFQATT and CDR2 SNEGSKA (reference sequence). This CDR3 is 14 amino acids long. The CDR3 region has the DNA TGCAGTGCTAGAGATCCCCAGGGCTGGCCTGGCTACACCTTC. Protein: CSARDPQGWPGYTF.

The rearrangement uses TRBV20-1 and TRBJ2-1; 7 nucleotides line up with TRBD2. The germline V gene has CDR1 DFQATT and CDR2 SNEGSKA (reference sequence). The V and J ends lost 6 bases and 1 base, in that order; junction bases with no gene match: 9. This CDR3 comprises 15 residues. The CDR3 DNA is TGCAGTGCAAAACTAGCGAGGGTGTCCTACAATGAGCAGTTCTTC. Amino acid sequence: CSAKLARVSYNEQFF.

J is TRBJ2-4 and V is TRBV7-2; D ambiguous. This CDR3 spans 17 amino acids. Deletions cut 2 bases from V and 6 bases from J, with 20 bases between. Germline V gives CDR1 SGHTA, CDR2 FQGNSA. CDR3 amino acids: CASSLNPLGARGNIQYF. CDR3 nucleotide sequence: TGTGCCAGCAGCTTAAATCCACTCGGCGCCCGAGGAAACATTCAGTACTTC. Complete variable domain (other parts from reference TRBV7-2 and TRBJ2-4): GAGVSQSPSNKVTEKGKDVELRCDPISGHTALYWYRQSLGQGLEFLIYFQGNSAPDKSGLPSDRFSAERTGGSVSTLTIQRTQQEDSAVYLCASSLNPLGARGNIQYFGAGTRLSVL.